The next 17 T cell receptor beta chains were all read from a single sample in a study of OX40 agonist ivuxolimab in advanced cancers. The assay was immunoSEQ multiplex PCR, and TCRdb's table has in-frame clones only and misses some. The sample comprises 60,000 or so clones, over 80% of which are singletons, and around 30% rests with the top ten. The sequences come from CD4+ or CD8+ T cells sorted from blood, collected in a trial of the OX40 agonist ivuxolimab. The receptors originated from an adult with an advanced solid tumor such as melanoma, head and neck, liver or kidney cancer.

This clone has only one observation. The chain combines TRBV28 with TRBJ1-6; no reliable D call. The V gene lost 2 bases and the J gene lost 14 bases, with 13 bases spanning the gap. CDR3 length equals 13 residues. Germline V gene lookup returns CDR1 MDHEN and CDR2 SYDVKM. As DNA, the CDR3 is TGTGCCAGCAGTTTAGACGGTTTAAAGACCCTCCACTTT. Residues: CASSLDGLKTLHF.

The chain is built from TRBV30 and TRBJ2-3; D may be TRBD2 (5 bases). This CDR3 comprises 14 residues. V shed 6 bases and J shed 0 bases, with 13 bases lying between them. CDR1 and CDR2 (germline): GTSNPN, SVGIG (reference sequence). CDR3 bases: TGTGCCTGCCCTCGGTGGACTAGCACAGATACGCAGTATTTT. Protein: CACPRWTSTDTQYF.

The chain joins TRBV5-1 to TRBJ1-6; 9 nucleotides line up with TRBD1. CDR3 size: 17 residues. V lost 0 bases, J lost 4 bases, and 5 bases stayed unmatched. Per germline, CDR1 SGHRS and CDR2 YFSETQ. In DNA form, the CDR3 reads TGCGCCAGCAGCTTGGGGAGGACAGGGGATTATAATTCACCCCTCCACTTT. Translating gives CASSLGRTGDYNSPLHF. The full variable domain, rest sourced from reference TRBV5-1 and TRBJ1-6, is KAGVTQTPRYLIKTRGQQVTLSCSPISGHRSVSWYQQTPGQGLQFLFEYFSETQRNKGNFPGRFSGRQFSNSRSEMNVSTLELGDSALYLCASSLGRTGDYNSPLHFGNGTRLTVT.

The table lists this clone with a count of one. CDR3 sequence (DNA): TGCGCCAGCAGCCACCCCCCGGGAAGGGGAATTGATAAAGATACGCAGTATTTT. It encodes CASSHPPGRGIDKDTQYF. The chain uses TRBV4-3 and TRBJ2-3; D is perhaps TRBD1 or TRBD2 (5 bases each). From germline, CDR1 is LGHNA and CDR2 YSLEER. Trimming shortened V by 3 bases and J by 5 bases, and 24 bases separated the two germline ends. This CDR3 has 18 amino acids.

The rearrangement links TRBV28 to TRBJ1-2; no reliable D call. This CDR3 is built from 13 residues. Germline CDR1 and CDR2: MDHEN and SYDVKM. V was pared by 3 bases and J by 4 bases, with 9 bases between. The CDR3 coding sequence is TGTGCCAGCAGTTTTAGTCAGGCCTATGGCTACACCTTC. Translating gives CASSFSQAYGYTF.

This chain joins TRBV19 and TRBJ2-1; D remains unclear. There are 14 residues in the CDR3. Germline V gene sequence: CDR1 LNHDA, CDR2 SQIVND (reference sequence). The ends were cut back, 10 bases at V and 7 bases at J, with 20 bases in the middle. The CDR3, as DNA: TGTGCCACGCGGCCCTTCTCGGCTGGGAATGAGCAGTTCTTC. Translation gives CATRPFSAGNEQFF.

The chain couples TRBV19 to TRBJ1-5, with 7 positions matching TRBD1. Germline CDR1 is LNHDA and CDR2 is SQIVND (reference sequence). The CDR3 consists of 15 residues. Germline trimming cut 6 bases from V and 0 bases from J; bases unmatched to any gene: 5. CDR3 protein: CASRRGQISNQPQHF. In nucleotides, the CDR3 is TGTGCCAGTAGGAGGGGACAGATTAGCAATCAGCCCCAGCATTTT.

The chain links TRBV11-2 to TRBJ2-3; 10 nucleotides align to TRBD2. The V segment lost 5 bases and the J segment 5 bases; nucleotides outside the gene matches: 4. Germline V lookup: CDR1 SGHAT, CDR2 FQNNGV. There are 14 residues in the CDR3. The CDR3 region has the DNA TGTGCCAGCAGCAATCTAGCGGGGGTAGATACGCAGTATTTT. Amino acid sequence: CASSNLAGVDTQYF.

J is TRBJ2-3 and V is TRBV7-9; D unresolved. This CDR3 contains 13 residues. Germline lookup yields CDR1 SEHNR and CDR2 FQNEAQ (reference sequence). V lost 5 bases to trimming and J lost 0 bases, with 6 bases between them. The CDR3 DNA reads TGTGCCAGCAGCCCGTCTAGCACAGATACGCAGTATTTT. This gives the protein CASSPSSTDTQYF.

This sequence joins TRBV5-1 and TRBJ2-1; D is unclear. The CDR3 is 15 amino acids. CDR1 is SGHRS, CDR2 YFSETQ, per germline. The germline V and J ends were trimmed by 1 base and 1 base, with 9 bases remaining between them. The CDR3 sequence: CASSLLNPSYNEQFF. In nucleotides, the CDR3 is TGCGCCAGCAGCTTGCTCAACCCATCCTACAATGAGCAGTTCTTC.

This rearrangement joins TRBV30 to TRBJ2-3; D possibly corresponds to TRBD2 (5 bases). CDR1 is GTSNPN, CDR2 SVGIG, per germline (reference sequence). Trimming cost V 0 bases and J 2 bases, with 12 bases left between them. CDR3 length: 15 residues. For the CDR3, the DNA is TGTGCCTGGAGTGTAGCTCTAGCCAACACAGATACGCAGTATTTT. This codes for CAWSVALANTDTQYF.

The chain combines TRBV7-2 with TRBJ2-7, with 7 bases aligning to TRBD2. This CDR3 contains 14 residues. Trimming cost V 3 bases and J 4 bases; bases outside gene matches: 6. Germline CDR1 and CDR2: SGHTA and FQGNSA. The CDR3 is CASSFQRGKYEQYF. The CDR3 DNA reads as TGTGCCAGCAGCTTCCAGCGGGGAAAGTACGAGCAGTACTTC. The complete variable domain, with remaining parts taken from reference TRBV7-2 and TRBJ2-7, reads GAGVSQSPSNKVTEKGKDVELRCDPISGHTALYWYRQSLGQGLEFLIYFQGNSAPDKSGLPSDRFSAERTGGSVSTLTIQRTQQEDSAVYLCASSFQRGKYEQYFGPGTRLTVT.

The chain has TRBV29-1 and TRBJ2-5, with 7 bases fitting TRBD1. The trim removed 7 bases at V and 4 bases at J, leaving 12 bases unmatched. CDR1 is SQVTM and CDR2 is ANQGSEA in the germline V gene. The CDR3 is 14 amino acids. This CDR3 is CSAAGGFNGETQYF. Here the CDR3 DNA reads TGCAGCGCCGCAGGGGGTTTCAACGGAGAGACCCAGTACTTC.

This clone was detected once. The chain has TRBV21-1 and TRBJ2-7; the table's D gene call, TRBD2, was not cross checked with the DNA. TRBV21-1 is a pseudogene locus. This CDR3 spans 16 amino acids. The CDR3: CASSNRREGLSYEQYF. As DNA, the CDR3 is TGTGCCAGCAGCAATCGGAGGGAGGGCCTTTCCTACGAGCAGTACTTC.

The chain carries TRBV5-5 and TRBJ1-6; 8 bases are a match to TRBD1. Losses at the gene ends were 2 bases for V and 10 bases for J; bases not matched to a gene: 17. The V gene's germline CDR1 is SGHKS and CDR2 YYEKEE (reference sequence). The CDR3 length is 18 residues. CDR3 in DNA: TGTGCCAGCAGCTTCAACATTATAGGACAGGGAAGGGGCTCACCCCTCCACTTT. This translates into CASSFNIIGQGRGSPLHF.

The chain employs TRBV6-5 and TRBJ2-7, with D perhaps TRBD2 (6 bases). The CDR3 contains 15 residues. V was clipped by 5 bases and J by 4 bases, with 18 bases between them. Germline CDR1 and CDR2: MNHEY and SVGAGI. The chain's CDR3 is CASSPPGLDAYEQYF. The CDR3 DNA reads TGTGCCAGCAGTCCCCCGGGACTTGATGCTTACGAGCAGTACTTC.

A word on this clone: One end of the junction fails to match germline, which may point to a read error. This rearrangement joins TRBV19 to TRBJ1-1, with 7 bases matching TRBD1. In germline, CDR1 is LNHDA, CDR2 SQIVND (reference sequence). The CDR3 runs to 14 residues. In DNA form, the CDR3 reads TGTGCCAGTAGTATGCGAGGGGGCGCCAAAGTCGGGATCTTT. It codes for CASSMRGGAKVGIF.